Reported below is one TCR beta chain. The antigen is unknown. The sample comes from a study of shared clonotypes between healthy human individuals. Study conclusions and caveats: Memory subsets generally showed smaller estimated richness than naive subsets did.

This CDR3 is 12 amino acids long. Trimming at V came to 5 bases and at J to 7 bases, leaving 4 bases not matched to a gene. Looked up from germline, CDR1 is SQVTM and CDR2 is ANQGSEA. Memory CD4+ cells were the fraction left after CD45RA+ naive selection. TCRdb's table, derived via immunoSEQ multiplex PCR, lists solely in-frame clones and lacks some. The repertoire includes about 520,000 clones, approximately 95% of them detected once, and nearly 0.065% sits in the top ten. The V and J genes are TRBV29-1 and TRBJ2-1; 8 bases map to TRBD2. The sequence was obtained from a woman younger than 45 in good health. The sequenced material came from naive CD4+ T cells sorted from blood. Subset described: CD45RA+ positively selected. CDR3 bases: TGCAGCGTTAGCGGGAGTTGGAATGAGCAGTTCTTC. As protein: CSVSGSWNEQFF.